The 22 T cell receptor beta chains below come from one sample, sequenced in a study of CXCR3-negative and CXCR3-positive naive CD8 T cells. Study-wide points: Higher TRB CDR3 hydrophobicity marked CXCR3-positive naive cells relative to CXCR3-negative naive cells.

Through 5' RACE with UMI labels, the TRB cDNA libraries were prepared. TCRdb re-analyzed the 5' RACE reads; it lists each CDR3 protein once, without DNA. This sample's table reports 100,000 to 150,000 distinct CDR3 sequences. No cognate antigen is known for these TCRs. The sequenced material came from naive CXCR3+ CD8+ T cells from blood. Documented subset: CD45RO-CCR7+CD27+CD95- naive CD8+ T cells expressing CXCR3 (TNR3+). Receptors were obtained from a human donor in good health. Some clones in this sample may be carry-over from other donors' samples.

The J gene is TRBJ2-3, the V gene TRBV3-1; TCRdb lists TRBD2, though no DNA is available to test this call. CDR3 length equals 15 residues. Germline assignment: CDR1 LGHDT and CDR2 YNNKEL (reference sequence). The CDR3 loop reads CASSQAGPGTDTQYF.

The CDR3 here is CASSSPEFAYNEQFF. The chain has TRBV7-9 and TRBJ2-1. This CDR3 contains 15 residues. Germline lookup yields CDR1 SEHNR and CDR2 FQNEAQ (reference sequence). The whole variable domain, remainder taken from reference TRBV7-9 and TRBJ2-1, is DTGVSQNPRHKITKRGQNVTFRCDPISEHNRLYWYRQTLGQGPEFLTYFQNEAQLEKSRLLSDRFSAERPKGSFSTLEIQRTEQGDSAMYLCASSSPEFAYNEQFFGPGTRLTVL.

This chain connects TRBV7-9 to TRBJ2-7; there is no DNA to check the TCRdb D call of TRBD2. The CDR3 contains 14 residues. In germline, CDR1 is SEHNR, CDR2 FQNEAQ (reference sequence). CDR3 protein: CASSLEGGGYEQYF.

This chain connects TRBV10-3 to TRBJ1-5. Germline assignment: CDR1 ENHRY and CDR2 SYGVKD. This CDR3 is 12 amino acids long. Here the CDR3 reads CAISGPQEPQHF.

The chain couples TRBV28 to TRBJ2-3; the D call from TCRdb, TRBD2, cannot be confirmed without DNA. Germline V CDR1 and CDR2: MDHEN, SYDVKM. The CDR3 consists of 15 residues. The CDR3: CASSPQGPAPDTQYF.

The chain employs TRBV7-6 and TRBJ2-1; TCRdb's assignment of TRBD2 cannot be checked, as there is no DNA. Germline V lookup: CDR1 SGHVS, CDR2 FNYEAQ. The CDR3 sequence is 18 residues long. The CDR3 sequence is CASSLDGIAGVSYNEQFF.

The chain carries TRBV29-1 and TRBJ1-4; TCRdb reports TRBD1, a call that lacks DNA to check it against. CDR1 is SQVTM, CDR2 ANQGSEA, per germline. The CDR3 runs to 13 residues. CDR3 residues: CSGRGGNDEKRFF.

This chain connects TRBV5-5 to TRBJ1-1. Germline-derived CDR1 and CDR2 are SGHKS and YYEKEE (reference sequence). The length of the CDR3 is 13 residues. CDR3 loop: CASSLTEYTEAFF. Filled out from reference TRBV5-5 and TRBJ1-1, the complete variable domain reads DAGVTQSPTHLIKTRGQQVTLRCSPISGHKSVSWYQQVLGQGPQFIFQYYEKEERGRGNFPDRFSARQFPNYSSELNVNALLLGDSALYLCASSLTEYTEAFFGQGTRLTVV.

The rearrangement uses TRBV28 and TRBJ2-7; TCRdb's D gene call, TRBD1, goes unchecked for lack of DNA. Germline CDR1 MDHEN, CDR2 SYDVKM. This CDR3 spans 14 amino acids. This chain's CDR3 is CASSFAGISYEQYF.

V usage is TRBV20-1 and J usage is TRBJ2-3. Germline CDR1 DFQATT, CDR2 SNEGSKA (reference sequence). The CDR3 has 15 residues. The CDR3 region is CSARDTGTSTDTQYF.

The rearrangement uses TRBV21-1 and TRBJ1-6. TRBV21-1 represents a pseudogene. This CDR3 has 12 amino acids. The CDR3 is CASSKGSSPLHF.

CDR3 loop: CSVELAGSHNEQFF. This chain joins TRBV29-1 and TRBJ2-1; TCRdb reports TRBD2, a call that lacks DNA to check it against. Germline V gene sequence: CDR1 SQVTM, CDR2 ANQGSEA. The CDR3 has 14 amino acids.

The V gene is TRBV7-2, the J gene TRBJ2-7; TCRdb selects TRBD2, and the lack of DNA leaves this call unchecked. In germline, CDR1 is SGHTA, CDR2 FQGNSA. The CDR3 consists of 14 residues. CDR3: CASTTAGGSYEQYF.

The rearrangement links TRBV5-1 to TRBJ2-7; as DNA is missing, the TRBD1 call by TCRdb cannot be tested. The CDR3 contains 16 residues. Germline assignment: CDR1 SGHRS and CDR2 YFSETQ. This chain's CDR3 is CASSPADGQGAYEQYF.

The V and J genes are TRBV2 and TRBJ2-7; TCRdb's D call, TRBD2, is unchecked because there is no DNA. From germline, CDR1 is SNHLY and CDR2 FYNNEI. CDR3 length: 14 residues. The CDR3: CASSEQDYTYEQYF.

The gene calls are TRBV19 and TRBJ1-4. The CDR3 is 16 residues long. CDR1 and CDR2 (germline): LNHDA, SQIVND (reference sequence). The CDR3 reads CAKPGQAPKANEKLFF.

This chain joins TRBV20-1 and TRBJ2-3; without DNA, the TCRdb call of TRBD2 cannot be checked. There are 18 residues in the CDR3. Germline V gene sequence: CDR1 DFQATT, CDR2 SNEGSKA (reference sequence). CDR3 protein: CSARDLTGTSGITDTQYF.

The rearrangement joins TRBV27 to TRBJ1-2; TCRdb returns TRBD1, unconfirmable since there is no DNA. This CDR3 has 16 residues. Germline V lookup: CDR1 MNHEY, CDR2 SMNVEV (reference sequence). CDR3 region: CASSPDLGGLDYGYTF.

V is TRBV20-1 and J is TRBJ2-1; with no DNA, the TCRdb D assignment of TRBD1 cannot be verified. The germline CDR1 and CDR2 sequences are DFQATT and SNEGSKA (reference sequence). This CDR3 has 15 residues. CDR3 protein: CSARALGQGDREQFF.

The rearrangement links TRBV4-1 to TRBJ2-7; checking the TCRdb D call of TRBD1 is not possible without DNA. This CDR3 is 14 amino acids long. Germline values: CDR1 MGHRA, CDR2 YSYEKL. The CDR3 loop reads CASSQGPRAYEQYF.

The chain couples TRBV7-6 to TRBJ2-1; TCRdb selects TRBD2, and the lack of DNA leaves this call unchecked. The CDR3 extends over 17 amino acids. From germline, CDR1 is SGHVS and CDR2 FNYEAQ. The CDR3 protein is CASSLGAGGPIWNEQFF.

This chain uses TRBV19 with TRBJ1-1; the D gene TCRdb calls, TRBD1, cannot be checked with no DNA. The CDR3 totals 14 residues. CDR1 and CDR2 from the germline V gene are LNHDA and SQIVND (reference sequence). This chain's CDR3 is CASDPGQGASEAFF.